This TCR beta chain was obtained from a study of CD8+ T cells in alopecia areata. Sorted out of PBMCs were CD4+ T cells and CD8+ T cells. Points from the study as a whole: Lesional tissue from the scalp (especially in alopecia totalis/universalis) showed higher clonality than normal scalp. Sequence data from scalp samples additionally include resident alphabeta T cells of normal skin.

V was clipped by 3 bases and J by 6 bases; unmatched bases: 5. CDR3 length equals 14 residues. In germline, CDR1 is MNHEY, CDR2 SVGAGI. Following extraction, RNA underwent reverse transcription to cDNA, which served as the sequencing template. The protocol was immunoSEQ multiplex PCR, while the TCRdb copy is restricted to in-frame clones and leaves out a portion. The sample consists of about 110,000 clones, approximately 50% of them appearing once. For this clone: Antigen unknown.

The chain combines TRBV6-5 with TRBJ2-7; 10 bases fit TRBD1. Input material: NKG2D-low CD8+ T cells sorted from blood. This clonotype was obtained from a human donor with alopecia areata. CDR3 sequence reads: CASSYGQGVVEQYF. CDR3 DNA sequence: TGTGCCAGCAGTTATGGACAGGGGGTTGTCGAGCAGTACTTC.